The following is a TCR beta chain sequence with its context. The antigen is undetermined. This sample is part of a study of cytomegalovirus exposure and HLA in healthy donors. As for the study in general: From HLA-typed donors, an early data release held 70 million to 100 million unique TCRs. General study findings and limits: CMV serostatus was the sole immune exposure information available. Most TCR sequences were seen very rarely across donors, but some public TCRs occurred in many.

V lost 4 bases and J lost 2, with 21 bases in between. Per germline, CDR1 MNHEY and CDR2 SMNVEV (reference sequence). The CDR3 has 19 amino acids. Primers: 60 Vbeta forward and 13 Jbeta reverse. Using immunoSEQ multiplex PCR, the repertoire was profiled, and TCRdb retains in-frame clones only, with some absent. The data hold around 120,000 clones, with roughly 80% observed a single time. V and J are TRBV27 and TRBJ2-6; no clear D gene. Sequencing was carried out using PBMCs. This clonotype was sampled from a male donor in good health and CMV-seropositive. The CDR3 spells CASSSPRTGGKAGANVLTF. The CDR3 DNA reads TGTGCCAGCAGTTCCCCCCGCACGGGTGGTAAAGCTGGGGCCAACGTCCTGACTTTC.